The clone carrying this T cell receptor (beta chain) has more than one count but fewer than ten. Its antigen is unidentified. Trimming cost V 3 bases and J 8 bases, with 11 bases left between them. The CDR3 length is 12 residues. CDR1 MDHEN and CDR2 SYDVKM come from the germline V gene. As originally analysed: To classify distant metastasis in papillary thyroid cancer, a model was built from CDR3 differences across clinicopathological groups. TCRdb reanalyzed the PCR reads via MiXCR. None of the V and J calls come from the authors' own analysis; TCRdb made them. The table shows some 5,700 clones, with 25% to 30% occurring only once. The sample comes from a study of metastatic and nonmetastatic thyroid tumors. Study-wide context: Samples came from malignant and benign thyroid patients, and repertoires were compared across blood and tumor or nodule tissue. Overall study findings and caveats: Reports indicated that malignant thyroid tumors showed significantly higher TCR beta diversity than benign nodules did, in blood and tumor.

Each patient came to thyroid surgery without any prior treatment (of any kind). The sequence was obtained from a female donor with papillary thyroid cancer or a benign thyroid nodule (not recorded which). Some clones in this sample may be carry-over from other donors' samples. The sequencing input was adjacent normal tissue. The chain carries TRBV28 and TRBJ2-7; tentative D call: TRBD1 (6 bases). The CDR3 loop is CASSFIRGKQYF. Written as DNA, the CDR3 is TGTGCCAGCAGTTTTATAAGGGGGAAGCAGTACTTC.